This passage covers 6 T cell receptor beta chains from one sample sequenced in a study of blood T cell repertoires in COVID-19 (dated by TCRdb to the early 2020s). The library was generated by the immunoSEQ multiplex PCR assay. What TCRdb holds here is the immuneACCESS table cut down to in-frame rearrangements. Part of the clones is not present; checked against another copy, under half of the missing clones reflect an unresolved V gene, and the others are unexplained. Across this sample there are 30,000 or so clones, with 90% seen only once. 1% of the sample lies in the top ten. Input material: peripheral blood. These receptors all come from a man between 65 and 79 years old with active or convalescent COVID-19.

The gene calls are TRBV5-4 and TRBJ2-4, with 8 bases fitting TRBD2. The germline gives CDR1 SGHNT, CDR2 YYREEE (reference sequence). The CDR3 sequence is 15 residues long. Trimming took 4 bases from V and 5 from J; bases not matched to a gene: 8. The CDR3 bases are TGTGCCAGCAGCGCCGGGGGGGCCGGAGAAAACATTCAGTACTTC. Translated: CASSAGGAGENIQYF.

The chain employs TRBV2 and TRBJ1-2; 9 bases map to TRBD1. V shed 6 bases and J 5 bases; nucleotides not matched to a gene: 7. CDR1 and CDR2 from the germline V gene are SNHLY and FYNNEI. This CDR3 spans 14 amino acids. CDR3 in DNA: TGTGCCAGCAGCGTACAGGGGGCAGGGTATGGCTACACCTTC. As protein: CASSVQGAGYGYTF.

The chain combines TRBV27 with TRBJ1-2, with no clear D. The CDR3 runs 14 residues. V gave up 4 bases and J gave up 6 bases, with 15 bases separating them. The germline V gene encodes CDR1 MNHEY and CDR2 SMNVEV (reference sequence). CDR3 amino acids: CASSSMRRADGYTF. For the CDR3, the DNA is TGTGCCAGCAGTTCCATGAGGAGAGCTGATGGCTACACCTTC.

This chain joins TRBV5-1 and TRBJ2-5; a weak D match, TRBD1 (5 bases). The CDR3 totals 14 residues. Deletions cut 0 bases from V and 2 bases from J, with 8 bases between. CDR1 SGHRS and CDR2 YFSETQ come from the germline V gene. The CDR3, as DNA: TGCGCCAGCAGCTTGGGTGACAGACAAGAGACCCAGTACTTC. It codes for CASSLGDRQETQYF.

The rearrangement joins TRBV5-6 to TRBJ1-2, with D hard to call. CDR1 SGHDT and CDR2 YYEEEE come from the germline V gene. V was trimmed by 3 bases and J by 8 bases, leaving 17 bases between them. This CDR3 has 14 amino acids. The CDR3 protein is CASSSIKRAAGYTF. CDR3 in DNA: TGTGCCAGCAGCTCAATAAAAAGAGCGGCGGGCTACACCTTC.

This clone was seen only a few times. The chain has TRBV7-2 and TRBJ1-2, with D hard to call. V was clipped by 1 base and J by 5 bases, with 11 bases between them. Germline loops: CDR1 SGHTA, CDR2 FQGNSA. The CDR3 extends over 14 amino acids. The CDR3 loop is CASSLDPIPYGYTF. The CDR3 DNA is TGTGCCAGCAGCTTAGACCCTATACCTTATGGCTACACCTTC.